This T cell receptor beta chain was sequenced for a study of Ad26.COV2.S vaccination and SARS-CoV-2 variants. At the level of the study: By the intramuscular route, Ad26.COV2.S was given once, or twice 56 days apart.

Findings and caveats of the study: Spike-specific CD8+ and CD4+ T cell responses reportedly showed substantial breadth after vaccination. Assessments of TCR breadth and depth may have underestimated the total T cell responses.

Profiled with immunoSEQ multiplex PCR; TCRdb holds only in-frame clones, not every one. The table lists approximately 350,000 clones, 83% of them singletons. The CDR3 spans 16 residues. Treatment denoted: some 19 received Ad26.COV2.S at low or high dose, single or two shots; 5 received placebo; per-sample allocation not given. Samples came from day 63 after the first vaccine or placebo injection. The study used a vaccine consisting of an Ad26 vector that expressed Wuhan-strain SARS-CoV-2 spike. A word on this clone: Its antigen is as yet unknown.

The TCR originated in a person aged 18 to 65 who received the Ad26.COV2.S COVID-19 vaccine or a placebo. This sequence joins TRBV21-1 and TRBJ2-3; the table's D call, TRBD1, has no DNA check behind it. TRBV21-1 is a pseudogene segment. Sequencing was performed on peripheral blood, taken in a trial of Ad26.COV2.S vaccine versus placebo. The CDR3 loop is CASSKGQGQGTDTQYF. The CDR3 bases are TGTGCCAGCAGCAAAGGCCAAGGACAGGGCACAGATACGCAGTATTTT.